The T cell receptor beta chain under discussion was sequenced for a study of blood T cell repertoires in COVID-19. This CDR3 region has 13 residues. CDR1 is SNHLY, CDR2 FYNNEI, per germline. With V trimmed by 5 bases and J by 3 bases, 3 bases remained unmatched. Using immunoSEQ multiplex PCR, the repertoire was profiled, and TCRdb retains in-frame clones only, with some absent. The sample contains some 180,000 clones, approximately 85% of which appear only once. The chain recombines TRBV2 with TRBJ1-2; 7 bases line up with TRBD1. The sequence came from a woman aged 55-69 years with acute or convalescent COVID-19. Sequencing was performed on peripheral blood. Here the CDR3 DNA reads TGTGCCAGCAGTTCGGACAGGTACTATGGCTACACCTTC. As protein: CASSSDRYYGYTF.